Here is one TCR beta chain with its context. Its antigen is unknown. Vbeta (60) and Jbeta (13) primers were used in the PCR. Sequenced by immunoSEQ multiplex PCR; TCRdb stores in-frame clones only, minus some. The sample holds 150,000 or so clones, approximately 75% seen once. These data originate in a study of cytomegalovirus exposure and HLA in healthy donors. Study-level findings and limits: The authors considered a cluster of highly shared sequence variants likely to be a sequencing artifact.

V lost 1 base to trimming and J lost 0 bases, with 15 bases between them. There are 17 residues in the CDR3. Germline values: CDR1 SEHNR, CDR2 FQNEAQ (reference sequence). Sequenced: PBMCs. The rearrangement links TRBV7-9 to TRBJ2-5; D call uncertain. The sequence derives from a girl between 5 and 17 years old in good health and CMV-seronegative. CDR3 amino acids: CASSLGGSSLYQETQYF. CDR3 coding DNA: TGTGCCAGCAGCTTAGGAGGCAGCTCATTGTACCAAGAGACCCAGTACTTC.